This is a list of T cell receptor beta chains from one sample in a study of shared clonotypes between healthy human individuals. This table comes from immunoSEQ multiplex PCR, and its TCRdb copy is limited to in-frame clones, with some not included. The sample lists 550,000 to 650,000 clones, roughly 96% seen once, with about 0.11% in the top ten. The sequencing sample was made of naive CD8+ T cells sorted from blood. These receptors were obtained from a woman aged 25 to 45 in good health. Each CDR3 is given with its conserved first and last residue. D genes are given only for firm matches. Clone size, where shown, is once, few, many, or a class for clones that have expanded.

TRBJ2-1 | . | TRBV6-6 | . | TGTGCCAGCAGGTACCCCGACAATGAGCAGTTCTTC | CASRYPDNEQFF
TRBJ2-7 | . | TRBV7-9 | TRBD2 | TGTGCCAGCAGCCCGGGACTAGCGGGAGCCTACGAGCAGTACTTC | CASSPGLAGAYEQYF
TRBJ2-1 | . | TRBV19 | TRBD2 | TGTGCCAGTAGTCCTGGACTAGCGGGACATCCGAGCGATGAGCAGTTCTTC | CASSPGLAGHPSDEQFF
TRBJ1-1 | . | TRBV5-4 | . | TGTGCCAGCAGCTTGGAGGCGGGGAACACTGAAGCTTTCTTT | CASSLEAGNTEAFF
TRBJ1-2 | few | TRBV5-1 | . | TGCGCCAGCAGCTTCCAGGGAATGTCCTATGGCTACACCTTC | CASSFQGMSYGYTF
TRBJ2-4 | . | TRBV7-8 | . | TGTGCCAGCAGCTTAGAGGGTGGGAGGAACATTCAGTACTTC | CASSLEGGRNIQYF
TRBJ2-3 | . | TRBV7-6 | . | TGTGCCAGCAGCGTCGGGACTGCGAACACAGATACGCAGTATTTT | CASSVGTANTDTQYF
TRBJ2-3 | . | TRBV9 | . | TGTGCCAGCAGCGTAGCTGTTAGCGGTTACGAAAGCACAGATACGCAGTATTTT | CASSVAVSGYESTDTQYF
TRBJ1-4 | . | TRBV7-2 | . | TGTGCCAGCAGGGCAGGGGTAGCAACTAATGAAAAACTGTTTTTT | CASRAGVATNEKLFF
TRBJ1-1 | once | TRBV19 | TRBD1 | TGTGCCAGTAGTGGAGGGACAGGGCTAAACACTGAAGCTTTCTTT | CASSGGTGLNTEAFF
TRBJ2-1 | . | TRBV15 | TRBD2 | TGTGCCACCAGCGTAGGGAGGGCCGACAATGAGCAGTTCTTC | CATSVGRADNEQFF
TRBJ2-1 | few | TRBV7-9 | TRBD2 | TGTGCCAGCAGTCGCGGGGGGTACTACAATGAGCAGTTCTTC | CASSRGGYYNEQFF
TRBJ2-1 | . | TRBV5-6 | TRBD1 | TGTGCCAGCAGGCCGCAGGGGGTCTACAATGAGCAGTTCTTC | CASRPQGVYNEQFF
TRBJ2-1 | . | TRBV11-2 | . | TGTGCCAGCAGCCACTCTGGCACCAATGAGCAGTTCTTC | CASSHSGTNEQFF
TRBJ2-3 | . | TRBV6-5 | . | TGTGCCAGCAGTTACTCGACTAGCACAGATACGCAGTATTTT | CASSYSTSTDTQYF
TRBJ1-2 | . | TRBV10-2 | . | TGCGCCAGCAGCTTGGCAGGCAGTTGGGGGACTGATGGCTACACCTTC | CASSLAGSWGTDGYTF
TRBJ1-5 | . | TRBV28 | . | TGTGCCAGCAGTTCCGGACAGAATCAGCCCCAGCATTTT | CASSSGQNQPQHF
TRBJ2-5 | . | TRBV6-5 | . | TGTGCCAGCAGTTACTTTAGTGGCGGTCAACAAGAGACCCAGTACTTC | CASSYFSGGQQETQYF
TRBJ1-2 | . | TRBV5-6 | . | TGTGCCAGCAGCAAGGCCACCGTCACCAGGCTCGTATATGGCTACACCTTC | CASSKATVTRLVYGYTF
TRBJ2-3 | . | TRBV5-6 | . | TGTGCCAGCAGCTTGGCACTAGCTGGCACAGATACGCAGTATTTT | CASSLALAGTDTQYF
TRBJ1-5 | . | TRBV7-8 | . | TGTGCCAGCAGCCCCCGAGGGGGGGGCGAGCCCCAGCATTTT | CASSPRGGGEPQHF
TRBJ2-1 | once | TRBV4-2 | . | TGTGCCAGCAGCCAACCCGGGCAGCGGGCCTTAAACAATGAGCAGTTCTTC | CASSQPGQRALNNEQFF
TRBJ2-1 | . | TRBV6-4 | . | TGTGCCAGCAGTGACGAAGGGTTCGGTGAGCAGTTCTTC | CASSDEGFGEQFF
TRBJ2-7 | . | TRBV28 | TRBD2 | TGTGCCAGCAGTCCCCCGTCTGCTAGCGGGATAGGCGAGCAGTACTTC | CASSPPSASGIGEQYF
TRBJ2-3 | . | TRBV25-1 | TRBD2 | TGTGCCAGCAGTGAATCCGAGACTAGCGTAACAGATACGCAGTATTTT | CASSESETSVTDTQYF
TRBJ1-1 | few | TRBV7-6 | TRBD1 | TGTGCCAGCAGCCCAGCAACTGGGACAGGGTACATGAACACTGAAGCTTTCTTT | CASSPATGTGYMNTEAFF
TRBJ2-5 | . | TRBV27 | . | TGTGCCAGCGGTCGGCAGAACCAAGAGACCCAGTACTTC | CASGRQNQETQYF
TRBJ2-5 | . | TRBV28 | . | TGTGCCAGCAAAGTGCCAGGGGACCGCCAAGAGACCCAGTACTTC | CASKVPGDRQETQYF
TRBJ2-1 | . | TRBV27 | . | TGTGCCAGCGCAAGCGGATACTACAATGAGCAGTTCTTC | CASASGYYNEQFF
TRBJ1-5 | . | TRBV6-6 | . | TGTGCCAGCAGCAGTGGGGTTTTTAGCAATCAGCCCCAGCATTTT | CASSSGVFSNQPQHF
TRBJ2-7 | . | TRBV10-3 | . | TGTGCCATCAGTGAGTCAGGTTACGAGCAGTACTTC | CAISESGYEQYF
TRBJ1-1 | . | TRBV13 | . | TGTGCCAGCAGCTTAGGAGCAGGGGCTCCAACTGAAGCTTTCTTT | CASSLGAGAPTEAFF
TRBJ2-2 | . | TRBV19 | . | TGTGCCAGTATCTCGCAGAGGGGAGAAACCACCGGGGAGCTGTTTTTT | CASISQRGETTGELFF
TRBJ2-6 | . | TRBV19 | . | TGTGCCAGTGCCGTCGTGGCTGGGGCCAACGTCCTGACTTTC | CASAVVAGANVLTF
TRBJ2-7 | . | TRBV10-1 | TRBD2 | TGCGCCAGCAGTGTGGGACTAGTCAGCGAGCAGTACTTC | CASSVGLVSEQYF
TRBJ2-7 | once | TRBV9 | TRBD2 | TGTGCCAGCAGCGCAGGAGCGGGAGTCTACTTCCACGAGCAGTACTTC | CASSAGAGVYFHEQYF
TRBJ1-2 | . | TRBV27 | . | TGTGCCAGCAGTCCTCAGGGTAACTATGGCTACACCTTC | CASSPQGNYGYTF
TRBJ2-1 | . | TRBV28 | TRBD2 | TGTGCCAGCAGTTTAGGAGGGAGAGCGGGAGGGGCCTACAATGAGCAGTTCTTC | CASSLGGRAGGAYNEQFF